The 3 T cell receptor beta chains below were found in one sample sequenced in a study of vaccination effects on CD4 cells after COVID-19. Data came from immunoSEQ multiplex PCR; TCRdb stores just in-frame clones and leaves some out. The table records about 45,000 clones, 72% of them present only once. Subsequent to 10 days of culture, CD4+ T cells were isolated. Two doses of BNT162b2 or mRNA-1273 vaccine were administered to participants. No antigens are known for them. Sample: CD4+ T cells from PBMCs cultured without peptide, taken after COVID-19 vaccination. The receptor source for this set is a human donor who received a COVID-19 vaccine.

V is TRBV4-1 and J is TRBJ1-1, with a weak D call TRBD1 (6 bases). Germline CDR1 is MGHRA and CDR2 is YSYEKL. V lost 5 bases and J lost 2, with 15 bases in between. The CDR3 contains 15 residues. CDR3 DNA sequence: TGCGCCAGCAGCGGCAGGGGTCTGCGTAACACTGAAGCTTTCTTT. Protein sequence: CASSGRGLRNTEAFF.

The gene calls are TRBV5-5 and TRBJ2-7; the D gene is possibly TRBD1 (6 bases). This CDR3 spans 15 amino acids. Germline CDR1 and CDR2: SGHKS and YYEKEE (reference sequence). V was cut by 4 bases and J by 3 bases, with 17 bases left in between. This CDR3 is CASSLGQQLLYEQYF. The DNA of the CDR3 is TGTGCCAGCAGCCTTGGACAGCAACTACTCTACGAGCAGTACTTC.

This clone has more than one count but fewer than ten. CDR3 coding DNA: TGTGCCAGCAGCTTCTCAGGGTTTAACACTGAAGCTTTCTTT. Translated, it gives CASSFSGFNTEAFF. The genes are TRBV7-9 and TRBJ1-1; tentative D call: TRBD1 (5 bases). This CDR3 comprises 14 residues. Trimming pared 3 bases from V and 2 bases from J, leaving 10 bases between. Germline CDR1 reads SEHNR; CDR2 reads FQNEAQ (reference sequence). Using reference TRBV7-9 and TRBJ1-1 for the parts outside the CDR3, the full variable domain is DTGVSQNPRHKITKRGQNVTFRCDPISEHNRLYWYRQTLGQGPEFLTYFQNEAQLEKSRLLSDRFSAERPKGSFSTLEIQRTEQGDSAMYLCASSFSGFNTEAFFGQGTRLTVV.